These T cell receptor beta chains were read from a single sample in a study of blood T cell repertoires in COVID-19. Libraries were prepared by immunoSEQ multiplex PCR; TCRdb keeps only in-frame clonotypes and omits some of them. The sample consists of just over 650,000 clones, 85% to 90% of them appearing once. The sequenced sample was peripheral blood. The receptors come from a woman aged 18 to 35 with acute or convalescent COVID-19. Both conserved end residues are part of each CDR3. D genes are given only for firm matches. Clone size is given for some rows only: seen once, a few or many times, or a class if the clone is expanded.

D: NA
J: TRBJ2-3
size: NA
V: TRBV6-4
CDR3: CASSLTGSSERTDTQYF
DNA: TGTGCCAGCAGCTTGACAGGTAGCTCAGAGCGCACAGATACGCAGTATTTT

D: NA
J: TRBJ2-3
size: NA
V: TRBV5-1
CDR3: CASSFGLDTDTQYF
DNA: TGCGCCAGCAGCTTCGGACTCGACACAGATACGCAGTATTTT

D: NA
J: TRBJ2-1
size: NA
V: TRBV4-1
CDR3: CASSQGPSNEQFF
DNA: TGCGCCAGCAGCCAAGGCCCCAGTAATGAGCAGTTCTTC

D: TRBD1
J: TRBJ2-3
size: NA
V: TRBV7-2
CDR3: CASSQDRLGWLGTDTQYF
DNA: TGTGCCAGCAGCCAGGACAGGTTGGGTTGGTTGGGCACAGATACGCAGTATTTT

D: NA
J: TRBJ1-6
size: NA
V: TRBV19
CDR3: CASKAGPLRGSSYNSPLHF
DNA: TGTGCCAGTAAGGCCGGGCCTCTAAGAGGGAGCTCCTATAATTCACCCCTCCACTTT

D: NA
J: TRBJ2-7
size: NA
V: TRBV7-2
CDR3: CASSFRGSEQYF
DNA: TGTGCCAGCAGCTTTCGCGGTTCTGAGCAGTACTTC

D: TRBD1
J: TRBJ2-2
size: NA
V: TRBV11-2
CDR3: CASSLTGGKSGELFF
DNA: TGTGCCAGCAGCTTGACAGGGGGCAAGTCCGGGGAGCTGTTTTTT

D: NA
J: TRBJ1-2
size: NA
V: TRBV7-2
CDR3: CASSLEAGVNYGYTF
DNA: TGTGCCAGCAGCTTAGAAGCAGGGGTTAACTATGGCTACACCTTC

D: NA
J: TRBJ2-7
size: NA
V: TRBV6-1
CDR3: CASGDGGHEQYF
DNA: TGTGCCAGCGGTGACGGGGGGCACGAGCAGTACTTC

D: TRBD1
J: TRBJ1-3
size: NA
V: TRBV5-1
CDR3: CASSLVDREGTIYF
DNA: TGCGCCAGCAGCTTGGTAGACAGGGAAGGCACCATATATTTT

D: TRBD1
J: TRBJ1-1
size: NA
V: TRBV10-2
CDR3: CASSADRVIPEAFF
DNA: TGCGCCAGCAGTGCGGACAGGGTTATACCTGAAGCTTTCTTT

D: NA
J: TRBJ2-3
size: NA
V: TRBV6-5
CDR3: CASSYSGSGDTQYF
DNA: TGTGCCAGCAGTTACTCGGGTAGCGGCGATACGCAGTATTTT

D: TRBD1
J: TRBJ2-4
size: NA
V: TRBV7-9
CDR3: CASSHAGTVPIAKNIQYF
DNA: TGTGCCAGCAGCCACGCCGGGACAGTCCCAATAGCCAAAAACATTCAGTACTTC

D: TRBD1
J: TRBJ1-2
size: NA
V: TRBV2
CDR3: CASKHFGTAGRGNYGYTF
DNA: TGTGCCAGCAAGCACTTTGGGACAGCGGGTCGGGGTAACTATGGCTACACCTTC

D: TRBD1
J: TRBJ2-1
size: NA
V: TRBV2
CDR3: CASSERDSEQFF
DNA: TGTGCCAGCAGTGAAAGGGACAGCGAGCAGTTCTTC

D: NA
J: TRBJ1-2
size: NA
V: TRBV6-5
CDR3: CATSRGAGDGYTF
DNA: TGTGCCACCTCACGGGGGGCAGGGGATGGCTACACCTTC

D: NA
J: TRBJ1-2
size: NA
V: TRBV3-1/TRBV3-2
CDR3: CASSHRAGKGNYGYTF
DNA: TGTGCCAGCAGCCATCGCGCAGGGAAGGGTAACTATGGCTACACCTTC

D: TRBD1
J: TRBJ2-7
size: NA
V: TRBV11-2
CDR3: CASSRDSYYEQYF
DNA: TGTGCCAGCAGCAGGGACAGTTATTACGAGCAGTACTTC

D: TRBD1
J: TRBJ2-5
size: NA
V: TRBV7-9
CDR3: CASSLVSSGQAKGTQYF
DNA: TGTGCCAGCAGCTTAGTTTCGTCAGGACAGGCTAAGGGGACCCAGTACTTC

D: TRBD1
J: TRBJ1-1
size: NA
V: TRBV14
CDR3: CASSPIRQGAGTEAFF
DNA: TGTGCCAGCAGCCCGATCAGACAGGGGGCAGGGACTGAAGCTTTCTTT

D: TRBD2
J: TRBJ2-1
size: NA
V: TRBV2
CDR3: CASSDALAYYNEQFF
DNA: TGTGCCAGCAGTGACGCACTAGCGTACTACAATGAGCAGTTCTTC

D: NA
J: TRBJ1-2
size: few
V: TRBV6-5
CDR3: CASKISGEPNYGYTF
DNA: TGTGCCAGCAAGATATCGGGGGAACCTAACTATGGCTACACCTTC

D: NA
J: TRBJ2-3
size: NA
V: TRBV27
CDR3: CASSLRTISQGRVRDTQYF
DNA: TGTGCCAGCAGTTTGCGAACGATATCCCAGGGCAGGGTTCGAGATACGCAGTATTTT

D: NA
J: TRBJ1-2
size: NA
V: TRBV12-5
CDR3: CASGLASGGGLTGGYTF
DNA: TGTGCTAGTGGTTTGGCATCTGGCGGGGGCCTGACCGGTGGCTACACCTTC

D: TRBD1
J: TRBJ1-2
size: NA
V: TRBV12-3/TRBV12-4
CDR3: CASSFDRAYGYTF
DNA: TGTGCCAGCAGTTTTGACAGGGCCTATGGCTACACCTTC

D: TRBD1
J: TRBJ1-6
size: few
V: TRBV7-9
CDR3: CASSWGQAENSPLHF
DNA: TGTGCCAGCAGCTGGGGACAGGCCGAAAATTCACCCCTCCACTTT

D: NA
J: TRBJ1-2
size: NA
V: TRBV2
CDR3: CASYRDTRGYTF
DNA: TGTGCCAGCTACAGGGACACGAGGGGCTACACCTTC

D: TRBD2
J: TRBJ2-5
size: NA
V: TRBV19
CDR3: CASSIRLAGTLYQETQYF
DNA: TGTGCCAGTAGTATTCGGCTAGCGGGGACACTGTACCAAGAGACCCAGTACTTC

D: NA
J: TRBJ1-2
size: NA
V: TRBV9
CDR3: CASSAGQTNYGYTF
DNA: TGTGCCAGCAGCGCCGGACAGACCAACTATGGCTACACCTTC

D: NA
J: TRBJ2-5
size: NA
V: TRBV4-1
CDR3: CASSQDGGGRETQYF
DNA: TGCGCCAGCAGCCAGGATGGTGGGGGCCGGGAGACCCAGTACTTC

D: NA
J: TRBJ2-5
size: NA
V: TRBV5-1
CDR3: CASSSRETQYF
DNA: TGCGCCAGCAGCTCCAGAGAGACCCAGTACTTC

D: NA
J: TRBJ1-2
size: once
V: TRBV5-5
CDR3: CASSLAGLYGYTF
DNA: TGTGCCAGCAGCTTGGCAGGGTTATATGGCTACACCTTC

D: NA
J: TRBJ1-6
size: NA
V: TRBV7-2
CDR3: CASSLEQSSYNSPLHF
DNA: TGTGCCAGCAGCTTAGAACAGAGCTCCTATAATTCACCCCTCCACTTT

D: NA
J: TRBJ1-1
size: NA
V: TRBV5-1
CDR3: CASRTDSQGMAFF
DNA: TGCGCCAGCAGGACCGATTCTCAGGGGATGGCTTTCTTT

D: NA
J: TRBJ1-2
size: NA
V: TRBV7-9
CDR3: CASSLEGREGGYTF
DNA: TGTGCCAGCAGCTTAGAGGGCAGGGAAGGCGGCTACACCTTC

D: NA
J: TRBJ1-5
size: few
V: TRBV6-5
CDR3: CASSYSPGQPQHF
DNA: TGTGCCAGCAGTTACTCGCCGGGACAGCCCCAGCATTTT

D: TRBD1
J: TRBJ1-1
size: NA
V: TRBV4-1
CDR3: CASSQDHNRGLNTEAFF
DNA: TGCGCCAGCAGCCAAGATCACAACAGGGGCTTGAACACTGAAGCTTTCTTT

D: TRBD1
J: TRBJ1-1
size: NA
V: TRBV6-5
CDR3: CASTYRGQGTEAFF
DNA: TGTGCCAGCACCTACCGGGGACAGGGCACTGAAGCTTTCTTT

D: TRBD2
J: TRBJ2-1
size: NA
V: TRBV28
CDR3: CASTLTNGGEQFF
DNA: TGTGCCAGCACCCTAACCAACGGGGGGGAGCAGTTCTTC

D: NA
J: TRBJ2-5
size: NA
V: TRBV4-1
CDR3: CASSQEVSSWLADRETQYF
DNA: TGCGCCAGCAGCCAAGAGGTCAGTTCTTGGCTCGCAGATCGAGAGACCCAGTACTTC

D: NA
J: TRBJ1-1
size: few
V: TRBV19
CDR3: CASKVGVNTEAFF
DNA: TGTGCCAGTAAGGTGGGAGTGAACACTGAAGCTTTCTTT

D: NA
J: TRBJ1-2
size: NA
V: TRBV7-2
CDR3: CASSYAHALTFYGYTF
DNA: TGTGCCAGCAGCTACGCCCACGCTCTAACCTTCTATGGCTACACCTTC

D: NA
J: TRBJ1-1
size: NA
V: TRBV2
CDR3: CASTKSMNTEAFF
DNA: TGTGCCAGCACCAAAAGCATGAACACTGAAGCTTTCTTT

D: NA
J: TRBJ2-7
size: NA
V: TRBV30
CDR3: CAWSRDSTYEQYF
DNA: TGTGCCTGGAGCCGGGACTCCACCTACGAGCAGTACTTC

D: NA
J: TRBJ1-5
size: once
V: TRBV23-1
CDR3: CASSLPGGGPSLDQPQHF
DNA: TGCGCCAGCAGTCTGCCGGGGGGGGGCCCTTCGCTAGATCAGCCCCAGCATTTT

D: NA
J: TRBJ1-2
size: NA
V: TRBV12-3/TRBV12-4
CDR3: CASCREARWGYTF
DNA: TGTGCCAGCTGCAGGGAGGCCCGATGGGGCTACACCTTC

D: TRBD1
J: TRBJ2-2
size: NA
V: TRBV6-4
CDR3: CASSDGTGGHGELFF
DNA: TGTGCCAGCAGTGACGGGACAGGGGGCCACGGGGAGCTGTTTTTT

D: NA
J: TRBJ2-5
size: NA
V: TRBV3-1/TRBV3-2
CDR3: CASSQFGDQETQYF
DNA: TGTGCCAGCAGCCAATTCGGGGACCAAGAGACCCAGTACTTC

D: TRBD1
J: TRBJ1-3
size: NA
V: TRBV11-2
CDR3: CASSVGQPNTIYF
DNA: TGTGCCAGCAGCGTGGGACAGCCAAACACCATATATTTT

D: TRBD2
J: TRBJ2-7
size: NA
V: TRBV7-2
CDR3: CASSRMGGEYEQYF
DNA: TGTGCCAGCAGCCGTATGGGAGGGGAGTACGAGCAGTACTTC

D: TRBD1
J: TRBJ1-2
size: NA
V: TRBV7-9
CDR3: CASSWYRGYGYTF
DNA: TGTGCCAGCAGCTGGTACAGGGGCTATGGCTACACCTTC